One sample yielded the 31 T cell receptor beta chains listed below, sequenced in a study of T cells after yellow fever vaccination. In TCRdb, the 5' RACE reads were re-called with MiXCR into one record per CDR3 protein. Of 400,000 or so distinct CDR3 sequences listed, about 6% were seen once; the top ten hold around 16%. The specimen was PBMCs, collected 5 days after the yellow fever booster vaccination. These receptor sequences come from a man aged 30 to 45 who received the YFV17D yellow fever vaccine.

The rearrangement uses TRBV27 and TRBJ2-1, with 8 bases matching TRBD2. The CDR3 is made up of 17 amino acids. Germline V gene sequence: CDR1 MNHEY, CDR2 SMNVEV (reference sequence). With 4 bases clipped from V and 0 bases from J, the junction kept 8 bases outside the gene matches. This CDR3 reads CASSSFLAGSSYNEQFF. The DNA for the CDR3 is TGTGCCAGCAGTTCTTTCCTAGCGGGTAGCTCCTACAATGAGCAGTTCTTC.

The chain joins TRBV18 to TRBJ2-7, with 8 bases that match TRBD2. The CDR3 spans 13 residues. V gave up 8 bases and J gave up 0 bases; unmatched junction bases: 3. The V gene's germline CDR1 is KGHSH and CDR2 LQKENI. As DNA, the CDR3 is TGTGCCAGCACACTAGCGGCCTCCTACGAGCAGTACTTC. It codes for CASTLAASYEQYF.

This clonotype was seen a few times. This chain uses TRBV28 with TRBJ2-2; D may be TRBD1 (5 bases). The CDR3 sequence is 14 residues long. Germline V gene lookup returns CDR1 MDHEN and CDR2 SYDVKM. The V end was cut by 8 bases, the J end by 4 bases, with 14 bases between. The CDR3 nucleotides read TGTGCCAGCCTAATTCAGGGTGTCACCGGGGAGCTGTTTTTT. Amino acids: CASLIQGVTGELFF.

The chain combines TRBV4-2 with TRBJ1-5; TRBD1 agrees at 7 bases. There are 16 residues in the CDR3. V trimming: 1 base; J trimming: 1 base; junction bases outside the gene matches: 4. CDR1 is LGHNA and CDR2 is YNFKEQ in the germline V gene. CDR3 protein: CASSQGTGSSNQPQHF. CDR3 DNA sequence: TGTGCCAGCAGCCAAGGGACAGGTTCGAGCAATCAGCCCCAGCATTTT.

The rearrangement joins TRBV6-1 to TRBJ2-1, with TRBD2 matching over 9 bases. Germline CDR1 reads MNHNS; CDR2 reads SASEGT. This CDR3 is 14 amino acids long. The ends lost 5 bases at V and 6 bases at J; junction bases unmatched: 5. The CDR3 coding sequence is TGTGCCAGCAGTACCGGGACTAGCCCCAATGAGCAGTTCTTC. It yields the protein CASSTGTSPNEQFF.

This clonotype appeared a few times. J is TRBJ2-1 and V is TRBV20-1; D is perhaps TRBD2 (6 bases). Trimming left V 5 bases short and J 0 bases short, with 11 bases between. This CDR3 is built from 14 residues. The germline V gene encodes CDR1 DFQATT and CDR2 SNEGSKA (reference sequence). The CDR3: CSAARGNSYNEQFF. CDR3 sequence (DNA): TGCAGTGCTGCGCGGGGCAACTCCTACAATGAGCAGTTCTTC.

The table lists this clonotype with many counts. The chain employs TRBV7-8 and TRBJ2-3; D not resolved. This CDR3 has 12 amino acids. Germline lookup yields CDR1 SGHVS and CDR2 FQNEAQ. Trimming left V 5 bases short and J 9 bases short, with 12 bases between. CDR3 DNA sequence: TGTGCCAGCAGCATCCCGCAGGCCACGCAGTATTTT. As protein: CASSIPQATQYF. The variable domain in full, with the rest retrieved from reference TRBV7-8 and TRBJ2-3, is GAGVSQSPRYKVAKRGQDVALRCDPISGHVSLFWYQQALGQGPEFLTYFQNEAQLDKSGLPSDRFFAERPEGSVSTLKIQRTQQEDSAVYLCASSIPQATQYFGPGTRLTVL.

This clonotype was observed a few times. The J gene is TRBJ2-3, the V gene TRBV7-2; 11 nucleotides agree with TRBD2. There are 15 residues in the CDR3. The germline CDR1 and CDR2 sequences are SGHTA and FQGNSA. Trimming removed 5 bases from V and 5 bases from J; junction bases left unmatched: 6. This CDR3 reads CASSHSGRAVDTQYF. CDR3 nucleotides: TGTGCCAGCAGCCATAGCGGGAGGGCCGTAGATACGCAGTATTTT. Variable domain in full (rest from reference TRBV7-2 and TRBJ2-3): GAGVSQSPSNKVTEKGKDVELRCDPISGHTALYWYRQSLGQGLEFLIYFQGNSAPDKSGLPSDRFSAERTGGSVSTLTIQRTQQEDSAVYLCASSHSGRAVDTQYFGPGTRLTVL.

This clonotype was detected only a few times. The J gene is TRBJ2-1, the V gene TRBV18; D might be TRBD1 (5 bases). The CDR3 totals 16 residues. Trimming removed 0 bases at V and 5 bases at J, with 14 bases between. Germline values: CDR1 KGHSH, CDR2 LQKENI. CDR3 bases: TGTGCCAGCTCACCACCGGGTTCACAGGTAAACAATGAGCAGTTCTTC. As protein: CASSPPGSQVNNEQFF. Looking up the rest from reference TRBV18 and TRBJ2-1 gives the full variable domain: NAGVMQNPRHLVRRRGQEARLRCSPMKGHSHVYWYRQLPEEGLKFMVYLQKENIIDESGMPKERFSAEFPKEGPSILRIQQVVRGDSAAYFCASSPPGSQVNNEQFFGPGTRLTVL.

This clonotype was seen more than once but under ten times. The V call is TRBV7-2, the J call TRBJ2-5, with no clear D. This CDR3 region has 13 residues. Deletions cut 5 bases from V and 3 bases from J, with 10 bases between. Germline values: CDR1 SGHTA, CDR2 FQGNSA. The CDR3 here is CASSPPVEETQYF. DNA of the CDR3: TGTGCCAGCAGCCCCCCGGTCGAAGAGACCCAGTACTTC.

The sample holds many counts of this clonotype. J is TRBJ2-5 and V is TRBV7-8, with D perhaps matching TRBD1 (6 bases). Germline-derived CDR1 and CDR2 are SGHVS and FQNEAQ. Between the trimmed V and J ends, which lost 5 bases and 0 bases, there was a span of 13 bases. The CDR3 loop spans 15 amino acids. This CDR3 reads CASSHIRDNQETQYF. CDR3 in DNA: TGTGCCAGCAGCCATATCCGGGACAACCAAGAGACCCAGTACTTC. Drawing the rest from reference TRBV7-8 and TRBJ2-5, the complete variable domain is GAGVSQSPRYKVAKRGQDVALRCDPISGHVSLFWYQQALGQGPEFLTYFQNEAQLDKSGLPSDRFFAERPEGSVSTLKIQRTQQEDSAVYLCASSHIRDNQETQYFGPGTRLLVL.

The V and J genes are TRBV24-1 and TRBJ2-7, with unresolved D. CDR1 is KGHDR and CDR2 is SFDVKD in the germline V gene. There are 13 residues in the CDR3. Trimming took off 3 bases at V and 6 bases at J, with 11 bases between the two ends. DNA for the CDR3: TGTGCCACCAGTGATCCCGTGGCGCTCGAGCAGTACTTC. This sequence encodes CATSDPVALEQYF.

This clonotype was seen more than once but under ten times. The chain carries TRBV27 and TRBJ1-2, with 7 bases lining up with TRBD1. Germline lookup yields CDR1 MNHEY and CDR2 SMNVEV (reference sequence). This CDR3 has 19 residues. After removal of 5 bases from V and 4 bases from J, the junction contained 22 bases not matched to a gene. The CDR3 DNA sequence: TGTGCCAGCAGTAAAAGACAGGGTATAACGTTTGGGCGGGGCTATGGCTACACCTTC. Translation: CASSKRQGITFGRGYGYTF.

The gene calls are TRBV20-1 and TRBJ2-2; TRBD1 matches at 7 bases. This CDR3 contains 17 residues. The V segment lost 6 bases and the J segment 0 bases; nucleotides outside the gene matches: 13. The germline gives CDR1 DFQATT, CDR2 SNEGSKA (reference sequence). CDR3: CSAPRWTGASNTGELFF. For the CDR3, the DNA is TGCAGTGCGCCACGCTGGACAGGAGCCTCGAACACCGGGGAGCTGTTTTTT.

The V gene is TRBV30, the J gene TRBJ1-1; D might be TRBD1 (5 bases). From germline, CDR1 is GTSNPN and CDR2 SVGIG (reference sequence). V lost 5 bases and J lost 2, with 15 bases in between. The CDR3 totals 14 residues. Here the CDR3 reads CAWGAGTGNTEAFF. CDR3 sequence (DNA): TGTGCCTGGGGGGCCGGGACGGGAAACACTGAAGCTTTCTTT.

This clonotype was seen at least ten times. The chain is built from TRBV5-6 and TRBJ2-3; 8 positions agree with TRBD2. CDR3 length: 15 residues. Germline V lookup: CDR1 SGHDT, CDR2 YYEEEE. J was trimmed by 4 bases and V by 0 bases; bases with no gene match: 4. CDR3 in amino acids: CASSLDGRAADTQYF. The CDR3 nucleotides are TGTGCCAGCAGCTTGGACGGGAGGGCCGCAGATACGCAGTATTTT. Filled out from reference TRBV5-6 and TRBJ2-3, the complete variable domain reads DAGVTQSPTHLIKTRGQQVTLRCSPKSGHDTVSWYQQALGQGPQFIFQYYEEEERQRGNFPDRFSGHQFPNYSSELNVNALLLGDSALYLCASSLDGRAADTQYFGPGTRLTVL.

This clonotype occurred many times. The rearrangement joins TRBV24-1 to TRBJ2-1; 11 bases are a match to TRBD2. Germline loops: CDR1 KGHDR, CDR2 SFDVKD. This CDR3 has 18 amino acids. The J segment lost 4 bases and the V segment lost 3 bases, leaving 10 bases of the junction unmatched. The CDR3 DNA is TGTGCCACCAGTGATACCCCCTTTGGGACTAGCGGTTACAATGAGCAGTTCTTC. Translation gives CATSDTPFGTSGYNEQFF.

This clonotype was recorded a few times. The chain recombines TRBV4-3 with TRBJ2-7; no definite D call. The CDR3 extends over 15 amino acids. The ends were cut back, 2 bases at V and 3 bases at J, with 14 bases in the middle. CDR1 is LGHNA, CDR2 YSLEER, per germline. Here the CDR3 reads CASSQSRALNYEQYF. The CDR3 DNA is TGCGCCAGCAGCCAATCCCGGGCTCTTAACTACGAGCAGTACTTC.

Ten or more counts support this clonotype. V gene TRBV5-1 combines with J gene TRBJ2-4, with 11 bases aligning to TRBD2. Trimming removed 3 bases from V and 3 bases from J; junction bases left unmatched: 8. The CDR3 sequence is 17 residues long. Germline V gene data show CDR1 as SGHRS and CDR2 as YFSETQ. For the CDR3, the DNA is TGCGCCAGCAGCTCGCAACTAGCGGGAGTTGGCAAAAACATTCAGTACTTC. Its translation: CASSSQLAGVGKNIQYF.

This clonotype was seen repeatedly, ten times or more. The V and J genes are TRBV29-1 and TRBJ1-2; 9 nucleotides match TRBD1. The ends lost 6 bases at V and 4 bases at J; junction bases unmatched: 6. CDR1 is SQVTM and CDR2 is ANQGSEA in the germline V gene. The CDR3 extends over 13 amino acids. In DNA form, the CDR3 reads TGCAGCGTGCCGGGACAGGGTTCCTATGGCTACACCTTC. It translates to CSVPGQGSYGYTF.

In its sample, this clonotype was seen many times. Mismatch with germline at one junction end may stem from a read error. The J gene is TRBJ2-1, the V gene TRBV4-3; D remains unclear. CDR3 size: 17 residues. The germline V gene has CDR1 LGHNA and CDR2 YSLEER. The CDR3: CASSQASSLLFYSEQFF. In DNA form, the CDR3 reads TGCGCCAGCAGCCAAGCGTCTTCCCTTCTTTTCTACAGTGAGCAGTTCTTC.

This clonotype was detected ten times or more. This sequence joins TRBV9 and TRBJ2-5; TRBD1 might be the D (5 bases). V lost 3 bases and J lost 5, with 14 bases in between. The CDR3 is made up of 14 amino acids. Germline CDR1 is SGDLS and CDR2 is YYNGEE. The chain's CDR3 is CASSASQGRETQYF. In DNA form, the CDR3 reads TGTGCCAGCAGCGCGTCCCAGGGAAGGGAGACCCAGTACTTC.

This clonotype was detected ten times or more. CDR3 nucleotides: TGCGCCAGCAGCCCGGTTGGCGGGGGCTCCTACAATGAGCAGTTCTTC. Translating it yields CASSPVGGGSYNEQFF. The chain employs TRBV4-3 and TRBJ2-1; 7 bases match TRBD2. V shed 4 bases and J 0 bases; nucleotides not matched to a gene: 6. Germline V CDR1 and CDR2: LGHNA, YSLEER. The CDR3 has 16 amino acids.

This chain connects TRBV11-2 to TRBJ2-1; D gene ambiguous. The CDR3 is 12 residues long. V was pared by 0 bases and J by 10 bases, with 7 bases between. CDR1 is SGHAT, CDR2 FQNNGV, per germline. The DNA for the CDR3 is TGTGCCAGCAGCTTAGATCGAGCCGAGCAGTTCTTC. Protein product: CASSLDRAEQFF. The variable domain in full, completed from reference TRBV11-2 and TRBJ2-1, reads EAGVAQSPRYKIIEKRQSVAFWCNPISGHATLYWYQQILGQGPKLLIQFQNNGVVDDSQLPKDRFSAERLKGVDSTLKIQPAKLEDSAVYLCASSLDRAEQFFGPGTRLTVL.

The chain uses TRBV4-3 and TRBJ2-1; tentatively, D is TRBD1 (5 bases). V shed 1 base and J shed 9 bases, with 10 bases lying between them. The CDR3 contains 13 residues. Germline V gene sequence: CDR1 LGHNA, CDR2 YSLEER. The chain's CDR3 is CASSQGLDSEQFF. DNA for the CDR3: TGCGCCAGCAGCCAAGGGCTAGACAGTGAGCAGTTCTTC.

In DNA form, the CDR3 reads TGCAGTGCTAGAGTAGTGGGGGGCAATCAGCCCCAGCATTTT. Protein product: CSARVVGGNQPQHF. This sequence joins TRBV20-1 and TRBJ1-5; perhaps TRBD1 as D (5 bases). CDR1 is DFQATT and CDR2 is SNEGSKA in the germline V gene (reference sequence). The V gene lost 1 base and the J gene lost 2 bases, with 9 bases spanning the gap. The CDR3 is made up of 14 amino acids.

Notes on this clonotype: This could be a read error, since a much larger clone is one nucleotide away. The J gene is TRBJ2-7, the V gene TRBV5-1; maybe TRBD2 (6 bases). The length of the CDR3 is 14 residues. Germline V lookup: CDR1 SGHRS, CDR2 YFSETQ. Trimming removed 4 bases at V and 2 bases at J, with 13 bases between. The CDR3, as DNA: TGCGCCAGCAGCCGCGGGGTCATAACCTACGAGCAGTACTTC. Its translation is CASSRGVITYEQYF. Full variable domain (outside the CDR3, taken from reference TRBV5-1 and TRBJ2-7): KAGVTQTPRYLIKTRGQQVTLSCSPISGHRSVSWYQQTPGQGLQFLFEYFSETQRNKGNFPGRFSGRQFSNSRSEMNVSTLELGDSALYLCASSRGVITYEQYFGPGTRLTVT.

The chain combines TRBV10-3 with TRBJ2-7; 10 bases are a match to TRBD2. This CDR3 region has 14 residues. The germline V gene encodes CDR1 ENHRY and CDR2 SYGVKD. V lost 0 bases to trimming and J lost 12 bases; unmatched junction nucleotides: 8. CDR3 bases: TGTGCCATCAGTGAGTCGGACGCTAGCGGGAGATTGTACTTC. This codes for CAISESDASGRLYF.

V usage is TRBV7-9 and J usage is TRBJ1-2; D remains ambiguous. CDR1 and CDR2 (germline): SEHNR, FQNEAQ (reference sequence). The CDR3 runs to 14 residues. The V end lost 5 bases, the J end lost 1 base, and 11 bases lay between the germline ends. The CDR3 sequence: CASSPSRDNYGYTF. The DNA for the CDR3 is TGTGCCAGCAGCCCTTCCCGGGATAACTATGGCTACACCTTC.

The V gene is TRBV18, the J gene TRBJ2-7; 12 nucleotides match TRBD1. This CDR3 is 14 amino acids long. After removal of 6 bases from V and 6 bases from J, the junction contained 6 bases not matched to a gene. Germline-derived CDR1 and CDR2 are KGHSH and LQKENI. CDR3 nucleotide sequence: TGTGCCAGCTCCCTGGGACAGGGGGCGGGCGAGCAGTACTTC. Encoded protein: CASSLGQGAGEQYF.

This clonotype was seen at least ten times. V and J are TRBV24-1 and TRBJ1-5; a possible D gene is TRBD1 (6 bases). The germline V gene has CDR1 KGHDR and CDR2 SFDVKD. The V end was cut by 9 bases, the J end by 5 bases, with 13 bases between. There are 13 residues in the CDR3. CDR3 nucleotide sequence: TGTGCCACCGCGGGGGGGGCCCATCAGCCCCAGCATTTT. It encodes CATAGGAHQPQHF.